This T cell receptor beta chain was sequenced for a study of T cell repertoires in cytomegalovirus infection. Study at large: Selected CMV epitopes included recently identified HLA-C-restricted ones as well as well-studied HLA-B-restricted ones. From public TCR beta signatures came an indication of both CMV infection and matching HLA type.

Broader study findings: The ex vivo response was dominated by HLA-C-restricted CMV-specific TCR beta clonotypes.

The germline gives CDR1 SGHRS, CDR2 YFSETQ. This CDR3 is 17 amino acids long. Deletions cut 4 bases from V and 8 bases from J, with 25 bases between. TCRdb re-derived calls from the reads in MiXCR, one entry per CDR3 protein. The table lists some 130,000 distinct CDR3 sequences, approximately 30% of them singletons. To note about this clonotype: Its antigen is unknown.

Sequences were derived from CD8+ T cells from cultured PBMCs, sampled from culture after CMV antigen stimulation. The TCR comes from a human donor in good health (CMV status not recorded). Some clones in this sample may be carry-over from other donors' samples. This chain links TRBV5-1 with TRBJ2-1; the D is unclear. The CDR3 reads CASSGTDVTVSQDEQFF. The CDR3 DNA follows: TGCGCCAGCAGCGGAACCGACGTCACCGTAAGTCAGGATGAGCAGTTCTTC. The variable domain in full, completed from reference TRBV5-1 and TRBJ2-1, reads KAGVTQTPRYLIKTRGQQVTLSCSPISGHRSVSWYQQTPGQGLQFLFEYFSETQRNKGNFPGRFSGRQFSNSRSEMNVSTLELGDSALYLCASSGTDVTVSQDEQFFGPGTRLTVL.